One TCR beta chain is described in this entry. The antigen it recognizes is unknown. The cohort was made up of 500 to 800 healthy bone marrow donors. At the time of sampling, all cohort members were nominally healthy, though unrecorded immune exposures were likely present. The donor was CMV seronegative and was included in the group of several hundred seronegative cohort members. A peripheral blood sample was collected from each donor, and TCR beta sequencing was performed on peripheral blood mononuclear cells. The Qiagen DNeasy Blood Extraction Kit was used to extract genomic DNA from the blood cell samples. This sample stems from a study of cytomegalovirus exposure and HLA in healthy donors listed by TCRdb under 2017. Turning to the overall study: In an earlier analysis of some 610 of the donors, about 260 Gb of sequence data and 100 million or so unique TCR beta sequences from about 190 million T cells were reported. Five DR-DQ haplotypes were treated as single units for association and clustering because of strong linkage in the cohort. To study patterns of TCR occurrence, a later analysis re-analyzed previously published TCR beta repertoires from around 670 donors and added high-resolution HLA genotyping. The number of donors typed differed by locus, with roughly 629-640 for A, B, C, DRB1 and DQB1, over 500 for DQA1, 606 for DPA1, and approximately 470 for DPB1. Class I and class II HLA loci were covered by the typing at four-digit resolution. In the later analysis, no new phenotypic data were used to find candidate immune exposures; instead, reliance was placed on TCR beta sequences and their occurrence across donors. Among the roughly 400 genotyped donors, about 83% belonged to the genetic ancestry cluster associated with self-reported Caucasian donors. Every repertoire in the discovery cohort had been generated on one and the same sequencing platform. The study combined high-throughput TCR immunosequencing, statistical association of individual TCRs with disease status, and machine learning to predict cytomegalovirus infection status. Donor age, sex, ethnicity and CMV serostatus were compiled together with the repertoire data. The aim of the study was to test whether cataloging public T cell receptors could identify signatures of past pathogen exposure. To decide whether each TCR beta V gene segment behaved as functional or pseudogenic, an earlier analysis of approximately 600 of the donors relied on high-throughput TCR beta sequencing. Along with the approximately 700-subject first cohort, a separate validation cohort of some 130 different subjects was used. The T cell repertoires of roughly 660 subjects were profiled by immunosequencing and related to cytomegalovirus serostatus. An early release covering 550 to 650 HLA-typed donors comprised about 300 gigabases of sequencing data and tens of millions of unique TCR sequences. A later genetic analysis took genome-wide SNP genotypes for 398 of the 666 donors and used that subset as a discovery cohort. Among about 410 genotyped donors of the cohort, an average of about 240,000 unique TCR beta nucleotide sequences was sequenced per donor, of which roughly 17% were non-productive.

The receptor library was made with the immunoSEQ multiplex PCR assay. For the multiplex PCR, a mixture combining 60 forward primers for TCR Vbeta segments and 13 reverse primers for TCR Jbeta segments was used. The CDR3 region of rearranged TCR beta genes was amplified from genomic DNA by a multiplex PCR assay. The Illumina HiSeq System was used to sequence the amplified TCR beta libraries as 87-base-pair reads. As for the authors' bioinformatics: A later analysis tallied approximately 87 million unique TCR beta chains across the 640 or so repertoires, and approximately 12 million of those chains were shared by two or more donors. Raw reads were error-corrected and collapsed into unique sequences by a nearest-neighbor algorithm in which closely related sequences were merged to remove PCR and sequencing errors. V, D and J gene segments were assigned by aligning CDR3 sequences to IMGT reference sequences. For a sequence to be retained, at least a six-nucleotide match to both a V gene segment and a J gene segment was required. Rearrangements were classified as productive when the CDR3 lacked stop codons and remained in frame with V and J, and all other rearrangements were classified as non-productive. CDR3 was defined by IMGT convention, running from the second conserved V-encoded cysteine to the conserved J-encoded phenylalanine. The earlier analysis of a few hundred of the donors excluded any sequence lacking an unambiguous match to a single V gene segment. In an earlier analysis of several hundred of the donors, V segments were called functional above 56.7% productive rearrangements and were called segregating when the between-donor standard deviation exceeded 5%. A statistical classification framework was built to diagnose cytomegalovirus status from the catalog of TCR beta chain sequences. In a later analysis, V and J genes were assigned by comparing TCR nucleotide sequences against IMGT/GENE-DB human TR gene sequences. Using the TCRdist pipeline, a later analysis assigned CDR3 sequences along with most-parsimonious VDJ recombination scenarios. In a later analysis, each TCR beta chain was defined by its CDR3 amino acid sequence together with its V-gene family, and reads without a unique V-gene family were excluded. As a way to deal with suspected cross-contamination and a sequencing artifact, a later analysis dropped approximately 590 nucleotide sequences that were highly shared and had low generation probability. A later analysis calculated a clonal expansion index for each public chain from normalized within-repertoire ranks of inferred template counts. In a later analysis, generation probabilities were computed using a VDJ recombination model fitted to out-of-frame rearrangements, and the results were checked against IGoR. In a later analysis, TCR-TCR, TCR-HLA and TCR-CMV co-occurrence was scored with hypergeometric tests, and a repertoire-size bias correction was applied to TCR pairs. False discovery rates were estimated in a later analysis by permuting HLA or CMV assignments 20 times. In a later analysis, co-occurring TCRs were grouped using DBSCAN, with TCRdist sequence similarity added in when clustering inside HLA-allele-positive subsets. Repertoires with fewer than 30,000 or more than 120,000 public chains were left out of co-occurrence clustering, as were about 5 repertoires with anomalous nucleotide sharing. TCRdb limited this immuneACCESS table to in-frame rearrangements with V and J called. A share of clones is missing; checked studies link under half to unresolved V genes, and the rest is unexplained. The V and J calls and clone size are taken from that table; D and trimming were inferred from the DNA. The sample has around 76,000 clones on record. The top ten clonotypes cover about 0.83% of the sample.

From the cysteine up to the phenylalanine, the CDR3 has a length of 16 residues. Only CDR3 DNA is held: 48 bases, read in frame from base 1. CDR1 SEHNR and CDR2 FQNEAQ are derived from the germline V gene (reference sequence). V lost 4 bases and J lost 3 bases; the stretch between them is 13 bases long. What the study reported, not specific to this receptor: In a later genetic analysis, a missense DCLRE1C variant was associated with V-gene and J-gene trimming of TCR beta chains, and the association was replicated in an independent cohort. The classifier was reported to diagnose cytomegalovirus status with high specificity and sensitivity in both the original and validation cohorts. Presence/absence analyses assumed roughly uniform sequencing depth across donors, an assumption that may not hold. Across donors, most TCR sequences were observed very rarely, whereas some public TCRs were present in many individuals. Because some donors lacked HLA typing at each locus, the association tests relied only on the typed subset. A group of highly shared sequence variants was considered likely to be a technical artifact of the sequencing pipeline. According to a later analysis, most CMV-associated TCR beta chains appeared to be HLA-restricted, and the HLA associations seemed to be driven largely by CMV exposure. The study listed 164 TCR beta chains as associated with cytomegalovirus. A further reported finding was that TCR beta sequences accurately predicted the HLA-A and HLA-B alleles for most subjects in the first cohort. Some 15 rarely observed V segments, including chromosome 9 orphons, were excluded from the earlier analysis of almost 600 of the donors because counts were too low. A later analysis found that TCR association rates varied across HLA loci, with DRB1 alleles showing the most associated TCRs and HLA-C alleles the fewest. Compared with the 666-donor mean, donors in an Asian-associated ancestry cluster had fewer N-insertions in productive TCRs, according to a later genetic analysis. In a later analysis, HLA-associated TCR beta chains showed more clonal expansion and lower generation probabilities than non-associated chains that were equally common. When HLA alleles, especially DR and DQ, strongly co-occurred, TCR associations were difficult to assign to individual alleles. This cohort had only TCR beta chains sequenced, and the lack of alpha or paired-chain data limited which features could be detected. A few of the identified cytomegalovirus-associated TCR beta chains were confirmed in vitro to be specific for cytomegalovirus antigens. Some IMGT-functional V segments, including TRBV6-2 and TRBV6-3, could not be distinguished by the 87-base-pair reads and were therefore excluded. Several of the top co-occurrence clusters appeared to be linked to parvovirus B19, influenza, CMV and Epstein-Barr virus, according to a later analysis. Specific HLA alleles were associated with 18,000 or so TCR beta sequences at a false discovery rate of 0.05 in a later analysis. The only immune exposure information available for the cohort was CMV serostatus. Linkage disequilibrium might explain the correlated functional status among segregating V segments, but an unknown experimental factor could not be ruled out. The authors suggested that the approach could potentially be extended to other disease states and immunological phenotypes. An earlier analysis of approximately 540 of the donors showed that most TCR beta V segments appeared in productive rearrangements either about 87% or about 30% of the time, which broadly matched IMGT annotations.

The sample comprised PBMCs. The TCR originated in a boy younger than 18 in good health and CMV-seronegative. The V and J genes are TRBV7-9 and TRBJ2-6, and TRBD1 may be the D gene, going by 5 matching bases. In nucleotides, the sequence is TGTGCCAGCAGCTCCAGGGTGCCCATTGGGGCCAACGTCCTGACTTTC. Translated, this gives CASSSRVPIGANVLTF.